This TCR beta chain was profiled in a study of T-cell memory formation after mild COVID-19. Study overall: Largely donor-specific TCR clusters were found.

From germline, CDR1 is SGHTA and CDR2 FQGNSA. Between the trimmed V and J ends, which lost 1 base and 1 base, there was a span of 8 bases. The CDR3 is 15 amino acids. As for this clonotype: Its antigen remains unidentified.

Findings of the study overall: Mostly located in CM and EM were contracting CD4+ clones, with contracting CD8+ clones located in EMRA. There was a balanced CD4/CD8 profile in clones contracting day 15 to 85, and later expanders leaned CD4+. Nothing showed for sure that second-wave clones peaking on day 37 were SARS-CoV-2 specific.

TCRdb itself ran the 5' RACE reads through MiXCR, one entry per CDR3 protein. In the table there are a few hundred thousand distinct CDR3 sequences, around 27% of which are singletons. The source material was PBMCs or a T cell subset sorted from them (not recorded which). The rearrangement links TRBV7-2 to TRBJ1-5; D is ambiguous. This sequence originates from an adult woman who had mild COVID-19 (a few samples of this study predate the infection). Cell type and time point are not known. In DNA form, the CDR3 reads TGTGCCAGCAGCTTAGTCGGAGGCAGCAATCAGCCCCAGCATTTT. This gives the protein CASSLVGGSNQPQHF.